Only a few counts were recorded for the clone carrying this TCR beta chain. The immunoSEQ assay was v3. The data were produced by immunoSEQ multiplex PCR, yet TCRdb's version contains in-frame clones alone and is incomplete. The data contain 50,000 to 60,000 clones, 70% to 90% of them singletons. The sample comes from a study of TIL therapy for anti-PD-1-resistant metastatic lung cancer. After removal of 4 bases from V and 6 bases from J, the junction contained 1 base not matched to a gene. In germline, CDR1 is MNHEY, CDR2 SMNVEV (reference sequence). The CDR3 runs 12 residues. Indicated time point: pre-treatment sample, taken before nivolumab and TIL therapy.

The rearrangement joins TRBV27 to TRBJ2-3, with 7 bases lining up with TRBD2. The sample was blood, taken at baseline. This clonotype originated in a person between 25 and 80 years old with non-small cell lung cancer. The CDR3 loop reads CASSWGGDTQYF. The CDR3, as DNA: TGTGCCAGCAGTTGGGGAGGGGATACGCAGTATTTT.